A selection of T cell receptor beta chains follows, all from one sample in a study of CD8+CD57+ T cells in acquired aplastic anemia. From the reads, TCRdb called clonotypes with MiXCR, one entry per CDR3 protein. Of tens of thousands of distinct CDR3 sequences listed, around 80% were seen once; the top ten hold roughly 22%. Material: sorted CD4+, CD8+, or CD8+CD57+ T cells (not recorded which) from PBMCs. All receptors come from a human donor in good health, serving as a control. Both conserved end residues are part of each CDR3. D genes are given only for firm matches. The size field is filled for only some rows; it gives once, few, many or a size class.

size	V	D	J	DNA	CDR3
many	TRBV7-3	-	TRBJ2-1	TGTGCCAGCAGCTTAACGGGGGGGGGGGCCGATGAGCAGTTCTTC	CASSLTGGGADEQFF
-	TRBV4-3	-	TRBJ1-2	TGCGCCAGCAGCCAAGACTCGTTAGGAACAGCTTACTATGGCTACACCTTC	CASSQDSLGTAYYGYTF
few	TRBV7-6	TRBD1	TRBJ1-2	TGTGCCAGCAGCTTAGCGCAGGGGGATGGCTACACCTTC	CASSLAQGDGYTF
-	TRBV6-1	TRBD2	TRBJ2-3	TGTGCCAGCAGGCCCGAGACTAGCGGGGGAGTGCTGGATACGCAGTATTTT	CASRPETSGGVLDTQYF
-	TRBV29-1	TRBD1	TRBJ2-5	TGCAGCGCCGCGGGACAGGTAGAGACCCAGTACTTC	CSAAGQVETQYF
-	TRBV5-6	TRBD1	TRBJ1-1	TGTGCCAGCAGCTTGGGGGACAGTATACTCCTTGAAGCTTTCTTT	CASSLGDSILLEAFF
once	TRBV19	-	TRBJ1-1	TGTGCCAGTAGTACGGTCAACCTGAACACTGAAGCTTTCTTT	CASSTVNLNTEAFF
medium-sized	TRBV12-3/TRBV12-4	TRBD2	TRBJ2-5	TGTGCCAGCAGCCCGGGGGGGGAGACCCAGTACTTC	CASSPGGETQYF
medium-sized	TRBV6-2/TRBV6-3	TRBD2	TRBJ2-1	TGTGCCAGCAGTTACTCGGCGGGGGGATACAATGAGCAGTTCTTC	CASSYSAGGYNEQFF
-	TRBV10-3	-	TRBJ2-7	TGTGCCATCAGTGAGTCGCGGGCGCCTACGAGCTCCTACGAGCAGTACTTC	CAISESRAPTSSYEQYF
-	TRBV2	-	TRBJ2-4	TGTGCCAGCAGCCCATCCTCGTATGACATTCAGTACTTC	CASSPSSYDIQYF
-	TRBV12-3/TRBV12-4	TRBD1	TRBJ1-1	TGTGCCAGCAGTTTAACAGGGGTCACTGAAGCTTTCTTT	CASSLTGVTEAFF
-	TRBV24-1	-	TRBJ1-5	TGTGCCACCAGTGACAGCAATCAGCCCCAGCATTTT	CATSDSNQPQHF
-	TRBV7-2	TRBD2	TRBJ2-7	TGTGCCAGCAGCTACGTCGGGGGGGAGCAGTACTTC	CASSYVGGEQYF
-	TRBV20-1	-	TRBJ2-7	TGCAGTGCTAGTGGGGGACTCCTCTCCTACGAGCAGTACTTC	CSASGGLLSYEQYF
few	TRBV15	-	TRBJ1-1	TGTGCCACCAGCACCAGACCGGGCCCTAACACTGAAGCTTTCTTT	CATSTRPGPNTEAFF
-	TRBV7-2	-	TRBJ2-1	TGTGCCAGCAGCCAAAACTACAATGAGCAGTTCTTC	CASSQNYNEQFF
-	TRBV20-1	TRBD2	TRBJ2-7	TGCAGTGCAAGACTCGCGGGGGTCACCGAGCAGTACTTC	CSARLAGVTEQYF
-	TRBV24-1	-	TRBJ1-1	TGTGCCACCAGTGATGGGGGAACCACTGAAGCTTTCTTT	CATSDGGTTEAFF
-	TRBV7-9	-	TRBJ1-6	TGTGCCAGCAGTACCGGACTTTATAATTCACCCCTCCACTTT	CASSTGLYNSPLHF
-	TRBV7-9	-	TRBJ1-2	TGTGCCAGCACCCCGCGAAACAGGGTGGACTATGGCTACACCTTC	CASTPRNRVDYGYTF
few	TRBV10-2	TRBD1	TRBJ2-7	TGCGCCAGCCAAGGGACAGCCTACGAGCAGTACTTC	CASQGTAYEQYF
-	TRBV9	TRBD1	TRBJ2-5	TGTGCCAGCAGGGCGGACAGGGAGACCCAGTACTTC	CASRADRETQYF
-	TRBV4-1	-	TRBJ1-6	TGCGCCAGCAGCCCTCTACAGCTGGACGCTAATTCACCCCTCCACTTT	CASSPLQLDANSPLHF
-	TRBV7-2	TRBD1	TRBJ2-2	TGTGCCAGCAGCCGACAGGGGACCACCGGGGAGCTGTTTTTT	CASSRQGTTGELFF
-	TRBV24-1	-	TRBJ2-2	TGTGCCACCAGTGATCACGTCGTCGGCGCCCCAAACACCGGGGAGCTGTTTTTT	CATSDHVVGAPNTGELFF
many	TRBV15	-	TRBJ2-5	TGTGCCACCAGCATCTACGGAGGAGAGACCCAGTACTTC	CATSIYGGETQYF
-	TRBV7-9	-	TRBJ1-2	TGTGCCAGCACCGAGGACTATGGCTACACCTTC	CASTEDYGYTF
-	TRBV7-3	-	TRBJ1-5	TGTGCCAGCAGCTTAACGGGTCAGCCCCAGCATTTT	CASSLTGQPQHF
-	TRBV20-1	-	TRBJ2-1	TGCAGTGCTAGACTACTGGTATCTGGGACCCCGTCCTACAATGAGCAGTTCTTC	CSARLLVSGTPSYNEQFF
-	TRBV25-1	TRBD1	TRBJ2-4	TGTGCCAGCAGTGACCCGGGACAGGGTCTAGCCAAAAACATTCAGTACTTC	CASSDPGQGLAKNIQYF
-	TRBV19	-	TRBJ1-2	TGTGCCAGTAGTATAGAATGGAACAGTGTCTATGGCTACACCTTC	CASSIEWNSVYGYTF
-	TRBV7-9	TRBD1	TRBJ1-6	TGTGCCAGCAGTCGACAGGGAGTGGGTTCACCCCTCCACTTT	CASSRQGVGSPLHF